This TCR beta chain is from a study of CD8 T cells in Susac syndrome. Sequencing of TCR beta was performed on blood CD8+ and CD4+ T cells. FACS was used to enrich TEMRA cells, whereas the CD8+ and CD4+ T cells were obtained by negative isolation. In germline, CDR1 is SGHDN, CDR2 FVKESK. The length of the CDR3 is 14 residues. The V gene lost 4 bases and the J gene lost 3 bases, with 12 bases spanning the gap. When the RNA was reverse transcribed, random hexamers were used with an input of 0.5 to 1 ug. Amplification of TCR beta CDR3 used immunoSEQ multiplex PCR across 54 Vbeta and 13 Jbeta. One entry per CDR3 protein results from TCRdb running MiXCR on the immunoSEQ multiplex PCR reads. Among about 110,000 distinct CDR3 sequences, roughly 94% were seen once, and the ten largest hold around 0.38%.

The sequencing sample was made of CD8+ T cells from PBMCs. The chain joins TRBV14 to TRBJ2-5; D gene uncertain. The receptor was derived from a human donor with Susac syndrome. CDR3 protein: CASSPSYAKETQYF. CDR3 coding DNA: TGTGCCAGCAGCCCCTCCTACGCAAAAGAGACCCAGTACTTC.